Below are 27 T cell receptor beta chains sequenced from a single sample in a study of blood T cell repertoires in COVID-19 (TCRdb year 2020). Library method: the immunoSEQ multiplex PCR assay. TCRdb took this table from immuneACCESS and kept in-frame rearrangements with V and J called. Such tables lack part of the clones; where checked against another copy, unresolved V genes explain under half of the gap, and the rest is unexplained. In all, the sample holds about 200,000 clones, and roughly 79% of those were seen once. The ten largest account for approximately 16% of the sample. Input material: PBMCs or T cells enriched from blood (not recorded which). These receptors were collected from a man aged 40-49 years who had recovered from COVID-19.

This chain joins TRBV5-1 and TRBJ2-3; 13 bases are a match to TRBD2. J lost 0 bases, V lost 4 bases, and 8 bases had no gene match. The CDR3 spans 18 residues. Germline V gives CDR1 SGHRS, CDR2 YFSETQ. This chain's CDR3 is CASSPGLAGAFSTDTQYF. CDR3 DNA: TGCGCCAGCAGCCCTGGACTAGCGGGAGCGTTTAGCACAGATACGCAGTATTTT.

The chain employs TRBV19 and TRBJ2-7; TRBD2 matches 8 bases. V dropped 5 bases and J dropped 0; count of bases not matched to a gene: 3. Germline CDR1 reads LNHDA; CDR2 reads SQIVND (reference sequence). This CDR3 has 14 residues. CDR3 DNA: TGTGCCAGTAGTTGGAGCGGGAGCTCCTACGAGCAGTACTTC. This translates into CASSWSGSSYEQYF.

This chain links TRBV7-9 with TRBJ1-2; TRBD1 might be the D (6 bases). The CDR3 has 16 amino acids. Germline V gene sequence: CDR1 SEHNR, CDR2 FQNEAQ (reference sequence). V was clipped by 4 bases and J by 5 bases, with 20 bases between them. The CDR3: CASSSTRLKGQYGYTF. Here the CDR3 DNA reads TGTGCCAGCAGCTCTACCCGTCTTAAGGGACAATATGGCTACACCTTC.

In this sample, this clone turned up once. V usage is TRBV7-3 and J usage is TRBJ2-2; the match to TRBD2 covers 13 bases. The V gene's germline CDR1 is SGHTA and CDR2 FQGTGA. The V segment lost 2 bases and the J segment 6 bases; nucleotides outside the gene matches: 21. The CDR3 extends over 22 amino acids. The CDR3 region is CASSLRSGGTSGTRSRAGELFF. CDR3 in DNA: TGTGCCAGCAGCTTACGAAGCGGTGGGACTAGCGGGACAAGAAGTCGTGCCGGGGAGCTGTTTTTT. The variable domain in full, with the rest retrieved from reference TRBV7-3 and TRBJ2-2, is GAGVSQTPSNKVTEKGKYVELRCDPISGHTALYWYRQSLGQGPEFLIYFQGTGAADDSGLPNDRFFAVRPEGSVSTLKIQRTERGDSAVYLCASSLRSGGTSGTRSRAGELFFGEGSRLTVL.

The chain carries TRBV27 and TRBJ2-4; D possibly corresponds to TRBD2 (5 bases). The ends were cut back, 5 bases at V and 9 bases at J, with 14 bases in the middle. Per the germline V gene, CDR1 is MNHEY and CDR2 is SMNVEV (reference sequence). This CDR3 has 13 amino acids. CDR3 nucleotide sequence: TGTGCCAGCAGTCCGCGGACTTGGAGCATTCAGTACTTC. Protein: CASSPRTWSIQYF.

The chain employs TRBV9 and TRBJ1-2, with D perhaps matching TRBD1 (5 bases). Per the germline V gene, CDR1 is SGDLS and CDR2 is YYNGEE. CDR3 length: 15 amino acids. V was cut by 3 bases and J by 4 bases, with 16 bases left in between. CDR3 bases: TGTGCCAGCAGCGCCCCCGGGGGTCGGAGCTATGGCTACACCTTC. Its protein product is CASSAPGGRSYGYTF.

The CDR3 spells CASSLSGRVDETQYF. Here the CDR3 DNA reads TGCGCCAGCAGCTTATCGGGCAGGGTCGACGAGACCCAGTACTTC. The V gene is TRBV5-1, the J gene TRBJ2-5, with D maybe TRBD1 (5 bases). Germline V gene lookup returns CDR1 SGHRS and CDR2 YFSETQ. V was trimmed by 2 bases and J by 5 bases, leaving 16 bases between them. The CDR3 covers 15 residues.

V usage is TRBV28 and J usage is TRBJ2-7; TRBD1 matches 10 bases. CDR1 is MDHEN and CDR2 is SYDVKM in the germline V gene. V gave up 8 bases and J gave up 2 bases; unmatched junction bases: 0. CDR3 length: 12 residues. The CDR3 loop reads CASGQGAYEQYF. Here the CDR3 DNA reads TGTGCCAGCGGACAGGGGGCCTACGAGCAGTACTTC.

This rearrangement joins TRBV6-2 or TRBV6-3 to TRBJ2-7; 7 bases are shared with TRBD2. The J segment lost 2 bases and the V segment lost 7 bases, leaving 17 bases of the junction unmatched. In germline, CDR1 is MNHEY, CDR2 SVGEGT. This CDR3 region has 17 residues. Here the CDR3 reads CASTPGNLGGEAYEQYF. CDR3 in DNA: TGTGCCAGCACCCCGGGAAATTTGGGGGGGGAAGCCTACGAGCAGTACTTC.

The V and J genes are TRBV7-6 and TRBJ2-1; D possibly corresponds to TRBD1 (5 bases). Germline V gives CDR1 SGHVS, CDR2 FNYEAQ. This CDR3 is 13 amino acids long. Trimming cost V 5 bases and J 5 bases, with 10 bases left between them. The CDR3 DNA is TGTGCCAGCAGCCCGAGACAGAACAATGAGCAGTTCTTC. Its protein is CASSPRQNNEQFF.

This clone was picked up a small number of times. This chain uses TRBV9 with TRBJ2-3; D might be TRBD2 (6 bases). The V gene lost 2 bases and the J gene lost 4 bases, with 17 bases spanning the gap. The germline V gene has CDR1 SGDLS and CDR2 YYNGEE. The CDR3 is 16 amino acids. CDR3 region: CASSVSGGEGADTQYF. The DNA of the CDR3 is TGTGCCAGCAGCGTCTCAGGCGGGGAAGGCGCAGATACGCAGTATTTT.

The J gene is TRBJ1-1, the V gene TRBV6-1, with TRBD1 as a possible D gene (6 bases). The CDR3 length is 13 residues. Germline lookup yields CDR1 MNHNS and CDR2 SASEGT. V lost 3 bases, J lost 7 bases, and 12 bases lay in between. This CDR3 is CASSDEQGSEAFF. CDR3 DNA sequence: TGTGCCAGCAGTGATGAACAGGGCAGTGAAGCTTTCTTT.

The chain uses TRBV18 and TRBJ2-1; 7 nucleotides align to TRBD1. Germline CDR1 is KGHSH and CDR2 is LQKENI. V lost 5 bases to trimming and J lost 9 bases; unmatched junction nucleotides: 7. The CDR3 extends over 13 amino acids. CDR3 bases: TGTGCCAGCTCAACAGGGGTCTGGAGTGAGCAGTTCTTC. Translated, it gives CASSTGVWSEQFF.

V usage is TRBV27 and J usage is TRBJ2-5; D might be TRBD2 (5 bases). The CDR3 runs 15 residues. Per the germline V gene, CDR1 is MNHEY and CDR2 is SMNVEV (reference sequence). V lost 6 bases to trimming and J lost 4 bases, with 18 bases between them. The CDR3 sequence: CASSTLLGGSETQYF. The CDR3, as DNA: TGTGCCAGCAGCACTTTACTAGGTGGTTCAGAGACCCAGTACTTC.

The chain combines TRBV5-1 with TRBJ2-3; D gene ambiguous. Germline CDR1 SGHRS, CDR2 YFSETQ. V lost 2 bases to trimming and J lost 2 bases, with 21 bases between them. The CDR3 has 18 amino acids. In nucleotides, the CDR3 is TGCGCCAGCAGCTTTTACGGAGTGCTGCAGCGCACCACAGATACGCAGTATTTT. This gives the protein CASSFYGVLQRTTDTQYF.

V gene TRBV9 combines with J gene TRBJ2-3; TRBD2 agrees at 8 bases. J gave up 4 bases and V 3 bases, and 10 bases lay outside the gene matches. Germline CDR1 reads SGDLS; CDR2 reads YYNGEE. This CDR3 spans 16 amino acids. The CDR3: CASSEGPAGVSDTQYF. DNA of the CDR3: TGTGCCAGCAGCGAGGGCCCAGCGGGAGTTTCAGATACGCAGTATTTT.

The chain couples TRBV3-1 (or the pseudogene TRBV3-2) to TRBJ1-4, with 7 nucleotides matching TRBD1. Germline V gene sequence: CDR1 LGHDT, CDR2 YNNKEL (reference sequence). After removal of 2 bases from V and 4 bases from J, the junction contained 4 bases not matched to a gene. The CDR3 is 15 amino acids. The CDR3 DNA sequence: TGTGCCAGCAGCCAATGGTCAGGGGGTAATGAAAAACTGTTTTTT. It translates to CASSQWSGGNEKLFF.

This chain joins TRBV11-2 and TRBJ1-2, with 8 bases aligning to TRBD1. Germline CDR1 SGHAT, CDR2 FQNNGV. The ends lost 5 bases at V and 12 bases at J; junction bases unmatched: 11. This CDR3 is built from 13 residues. Here the CDR3 reads CASSIRTGTSHTF. In nucleotides, the CDR3 is TGTGCCAGCAGCATCCGGACAGGGACTTCCCACACCTTC.

The chain links TRBV5-4 to TRBJ2-1; 11 positions match TRBD2. Germline trimming cut 5 bases from V and 4 bases from J; bases unmatched to any gene: 11. Germline CDR1 is SGHNT and CDR2 is YYREEE (reference sequence). This CDR3 has 17 residues. CDR3 coding DNA: TGTGCCAGCAGGCCTAGCGGGGGGCCCCTCCGTTACAATGAGCAGTTCTTC. Translating gives CASRPSGGPLRYNEQFF.

This clone was seen once. The chain couples TRBV28 to TRBJ1-2, with D hard to call. The germline V gene encodes CDR1 MDHEN and CDR2 SYDVKM. V gave up 7 bases and J gave up 7 bases, with 13 bases separating them. The length of the CDR3 is 12 residues. This CDR3 reads CASKRNWSGYTF. The CDR3 nucleotides read TGTGCCAGCAAGAGGAATTGGAGTGGCTACACCTTC.

V and J are TRBV2 and TRBJ1-5; D is unclear. The V gene lost 3 bases and the J gene lost 4 bases, with 7 bases spanning the gap. The CDR3 consists of 13 residues. The germline V gene encodes CDR1 SNHLY and CDR2 FYNNEI. In DNA, the CDR3 is TGTGCCAGCAGTGATTCGAGGAATCAGCCCCAGCATTTT. It yields the protein CASSDSRNQPQHF.

In its sample, this clone was seen once. This chain uses TRBV6-5 with TRBJ2-1, with 7 bases identical to TRBD2. The CDR3 consists of 15 residues. The junction had 9 bases not matched to a gene; V was cut back by 4 bases and J by 6 bases. Germline CDR1 reads MNHEY; CDR2 reads SVGAGI. CDR3 sequence (DNA): TGTGCCAGCAGTTTTATAGCGGGCCAGGGCAATGAGCAGTTCTTC. Translation: CASSFIAGQGNEQFF.

The rearrangement joins TRBV15 to TRBJ2-7; D is unresolved. Trimming took off 1 base at V and 1 base at J, with 8 bases between the two ends. This CDR3 comprises 14 residues. Per the germline V gene, CDR1 is LNHNV and CDR2 is YYDKDF (reference sequence). The CDR3 DNA reads TGTGCCACCAGCAGAGGGTTCGGTTCCTACGAGCAGTACTTC. It translates to CATSRGFGSYEQYF.

The J gene is TRBJ1-6, the V gene TRBV27, with a possible D match to TRBD1 (5 bases). Trimming cost V 6 bases and J 7 bases, with 16 bases left between them. Germline lookup yields CDR1 MNHEY and CDR2 SMNVEV (reference sequence). The CDR3 extends over 15 amino acids. This CDR3 is CASRPQGNLNSPLHF. The CDR3 DNA sequence: TGTGCCAGCAGGCCCCAGGGAAACTTAAATTCACCCCTCCACTTT.

The genes are TRBV9 and TRBJ1-1, with D unclear. Germline V CDR1 and CDR2: SGDLS, YYNGEE. This CDR3 comprises 17 residues. Trimming took 3 bases from V and 5 from J, leaving 23 bases between them. Here the CDR3 reads CASSALQAIIPSTEAFF. CDR3 DNA: TGTGCCAGCAGCGCATTGCAGGCGATCATCCCCTCGACTGAAGCTTTCTTT. The variable domain in full, completed from reference TRBV9 and TRBJ1-1, reads DSGVTQTPKHLITATGQRVTLRCSPRSGDLSVYWYQQSLDQGLQFLIQYYNGEERAKGNILERFSAQQFPDLHSELNLSSLELGDSALYFCASSALQAIIPSTEAFFGQGTRLTVV.

In this sample, this clone turned up once. Other DNA sequences in the sample encode the same CDR3. The CDR3 sequence: CASSFQNTEAFF. The CDR3 coding sequence is TGCGCCAGCAGCTTTCAGAACACTGAAGCTTTCTTT. The chain combines TRBV5-1 with TRBJ1-1; no clear D gene. Germline V lookup: CDR1 SGHRS, CDR2 YFSETQ. Between the trimmed V and J ends, which lost 2 bases and 1 base, there was a span of 3 bases. This CDR3 spans 12 amino acids.

CDR3 DNA: TGTGCCAGCAGCTTCACAGGGGAAACCTACGAGCAGTACTTC. Encoded protein: CASSFTGETYEQYF. The chain uses TRBV11-1 and TRBJ2-7; 7 nucleotides agree with TRBD1. CDR3 size: 14 residues. The ends lost 3 bases at V and 2 bases at J; junction bases unmatched: 4. CDR1 is SGHAT and CDR2 is FQDESV in the germline V gene (reference sequence).